This section outlines one T cell receptor (beta chain) sequence together with its context. The antigen is undetermined. CD4+CD127+ cells were sorted as the conventional CD4 T cells. The sample is drawn from a study of B cell selection in AIRE deficiency. Study-level results: Of a few thousand shared Treg TCRbeta sequences, 30% to 35% were healthy-only, approximately 9.7% patient-only. With only TCRbeta sequenced, approximately 37% of shared healthy Treg sequences overlapped Tconv.

V lost 2 bases, J lost 2 bases, and 13 bases lay in between. Looked up from germline, CDR1 is MDHEN and CDR2 is SYDVKM. The CDR3 is made up of 16 amino acids. Repertoires were generated with immunoSEQ multiplex PCR, while TCRdb's copy carries only in-frame clones and drops some. The sample holds tens of thousands of clones; around 97% are singletons and the top ten take approximately 0.2%. The rearrangement joins TRBV28 to TRBJ2-4, with D perhaps matching TRBD2 (6 bases). The specimen was conventional CD4+ T cells sorted from PBMCs. This TCR was sampled from a human donor with AIRE deficiency. Here the CDR3 reads CASSLPGSSTKNIQYF. The CDR3 DNA reads as TGTGCCAGCAGTTTACCCGGGAGTTCAACCAAAAACATTCAGTACTTC.